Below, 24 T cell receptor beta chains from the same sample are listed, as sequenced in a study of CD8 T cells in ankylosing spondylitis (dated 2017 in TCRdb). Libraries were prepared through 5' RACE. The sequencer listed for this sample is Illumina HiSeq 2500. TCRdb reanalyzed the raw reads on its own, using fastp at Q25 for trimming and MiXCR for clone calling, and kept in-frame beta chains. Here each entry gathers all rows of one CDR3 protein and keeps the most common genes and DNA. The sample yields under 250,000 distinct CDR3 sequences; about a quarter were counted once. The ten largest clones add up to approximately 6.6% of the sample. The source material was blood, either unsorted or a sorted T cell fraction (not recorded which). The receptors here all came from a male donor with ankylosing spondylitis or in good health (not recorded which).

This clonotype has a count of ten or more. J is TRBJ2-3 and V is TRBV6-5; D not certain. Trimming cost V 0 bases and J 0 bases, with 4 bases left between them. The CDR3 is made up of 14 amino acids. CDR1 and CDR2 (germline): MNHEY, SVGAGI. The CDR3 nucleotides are TGTGCCAGCAGTTACTCAGTTAGCACAGATACGCAGTATTTT. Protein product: CASSYSVSTDTQYF.

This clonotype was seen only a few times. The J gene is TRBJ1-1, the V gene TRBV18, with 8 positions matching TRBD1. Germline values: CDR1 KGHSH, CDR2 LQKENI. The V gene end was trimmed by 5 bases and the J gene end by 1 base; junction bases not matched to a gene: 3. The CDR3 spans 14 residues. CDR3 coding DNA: TGTGCCAGCTCAGGACAGGGCTGGAACACTGAAGCTTTCTTT. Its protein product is CASSGQGWNTEAFF.

The DNA of the CDR3 is TGTGCCAGCAGTCACCTTACGGACACCGGGGAGCTGTTTTTT. Translation gives CASSHLTDTGELFF. The rearrangement joins TRBV12-3 or TRBV12-4 to TRBJ2-2; D unclear. The V gene lost 5 bases and the J gene lost 3 bases, with 10 bases spanning the gap. There are 14 residues in the CDR3.

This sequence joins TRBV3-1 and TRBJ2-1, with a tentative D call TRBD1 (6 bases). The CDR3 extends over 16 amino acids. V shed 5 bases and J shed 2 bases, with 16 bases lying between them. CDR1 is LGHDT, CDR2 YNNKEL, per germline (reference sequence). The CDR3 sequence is CASSSKTQGTYNEQFF. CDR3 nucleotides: TGTGCCAGCAGCTCAAAAACTCAGGGGACCTACAATGAGCAGTTCTTC.

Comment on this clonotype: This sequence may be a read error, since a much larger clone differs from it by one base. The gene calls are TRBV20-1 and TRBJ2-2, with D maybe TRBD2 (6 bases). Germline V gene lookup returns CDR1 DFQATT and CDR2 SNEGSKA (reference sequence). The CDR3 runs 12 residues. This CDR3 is CSATWAPGGLFF. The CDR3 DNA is TGCAGTGCTACCTGGGCCCCCGGGGGGCTGTTTTTT.

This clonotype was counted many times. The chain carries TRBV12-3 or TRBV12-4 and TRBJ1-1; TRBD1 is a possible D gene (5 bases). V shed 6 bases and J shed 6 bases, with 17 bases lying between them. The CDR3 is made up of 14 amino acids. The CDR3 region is CASSNPAGRAEAFF. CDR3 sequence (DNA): TGTGCCAGCAGCAACCCGGCAGGGAGGGCTGAAGCTTTCTTT.

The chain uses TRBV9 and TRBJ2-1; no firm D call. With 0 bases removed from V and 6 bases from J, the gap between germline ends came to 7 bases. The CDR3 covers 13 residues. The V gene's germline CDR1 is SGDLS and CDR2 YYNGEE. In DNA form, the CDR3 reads TGTGCCAGCAGCGTAGTCAGTCTCAATGAGCAGTTCTTC. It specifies CASSVVSLNEQFF.

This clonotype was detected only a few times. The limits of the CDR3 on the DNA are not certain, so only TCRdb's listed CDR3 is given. CDR3 in amino acids: CASSRSWDRVAKGTNEQFF. The chain couples TRBV21-1 to TRBJ2-1; the table's D call, TRBD1, was not checked against the DNA. TRBV21-1 is labeled a pseudogene. The CDR3 contains 19 residues when both ends are counted.

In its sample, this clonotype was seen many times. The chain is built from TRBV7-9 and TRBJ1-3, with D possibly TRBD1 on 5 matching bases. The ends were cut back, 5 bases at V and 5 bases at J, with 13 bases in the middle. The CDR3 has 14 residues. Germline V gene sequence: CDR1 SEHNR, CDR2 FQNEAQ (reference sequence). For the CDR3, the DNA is TGTGCCAGCAGCGAAGGGGATCTCAGAAACACCATATATTTT. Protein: CASSEGDLRNTIYF. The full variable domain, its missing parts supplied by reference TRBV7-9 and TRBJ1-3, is DTGVSQNPRHKITKRGQNVTFRCDPISEHNRLYWYRQTLGQGPEFLTYFQNEAQLEKSRLLSDRFSAERPKGSFSTLEIQRTEQGDSAMYLCASSEGDLRNTIYFGEGSWLTVV.

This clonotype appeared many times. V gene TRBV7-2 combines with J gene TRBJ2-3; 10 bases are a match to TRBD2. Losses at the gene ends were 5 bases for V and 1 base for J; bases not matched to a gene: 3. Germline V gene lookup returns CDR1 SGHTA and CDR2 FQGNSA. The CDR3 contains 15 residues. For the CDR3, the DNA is TGTGCCAGCAGCCGAGCGGGAGGGGGCACAGATACGCAGTATTTT. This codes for CASSRAGGGTDTQYF. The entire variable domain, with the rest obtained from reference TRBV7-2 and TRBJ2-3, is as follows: GAGVSQSPSNKVTEKGKDVELRCDPISGHTALYWYRQSLGQGLEFLIYFQGNSAPDKSGLPSDRFSAERTGGSVSTLTIQRTQQEDSAVYLCASSRAGGGTDTQYFGPGTRLTVL.

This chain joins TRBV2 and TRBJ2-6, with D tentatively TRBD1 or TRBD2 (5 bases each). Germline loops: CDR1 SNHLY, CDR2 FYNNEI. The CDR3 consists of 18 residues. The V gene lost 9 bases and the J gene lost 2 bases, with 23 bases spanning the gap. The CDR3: CASFFWAGAGPGANVLTF. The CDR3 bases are TGTGCCAGTTTTTTTTGGGCCGGGGCTGGACCTGGGGCCAACGTCCTGACTTTC.

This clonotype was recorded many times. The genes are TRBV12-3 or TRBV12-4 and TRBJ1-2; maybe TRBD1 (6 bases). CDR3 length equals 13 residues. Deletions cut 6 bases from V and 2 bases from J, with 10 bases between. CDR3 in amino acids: CASSPDRNYGYTF. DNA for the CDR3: TGTGCCAGCAGCCCGGACAGAAACTATGGCTACACCTTC.

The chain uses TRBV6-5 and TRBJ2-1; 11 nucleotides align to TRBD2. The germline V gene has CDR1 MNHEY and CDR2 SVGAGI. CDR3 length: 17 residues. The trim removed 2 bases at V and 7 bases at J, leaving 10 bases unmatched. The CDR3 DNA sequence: TGTGCCAGCAGTTACCTTACTAGCGGGAGAATGGGGAATGAGCAGTTCTTC. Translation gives CASSYLTSGRMGNEQFF.

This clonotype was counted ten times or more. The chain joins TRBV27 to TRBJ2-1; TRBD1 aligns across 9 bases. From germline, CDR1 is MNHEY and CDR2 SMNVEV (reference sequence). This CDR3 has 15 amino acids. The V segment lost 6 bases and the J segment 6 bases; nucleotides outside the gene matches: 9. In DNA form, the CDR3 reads TGTGCCAGCAGCCGAACAGGGGGCCTAAGCAATGAGCAGTTCTTC. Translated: CASSRTGGLSNEQFF.

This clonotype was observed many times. In DNA form, the CDR3 reads TGCAGTGCCCTCAACACAGATACGCAGTATTTT. This sequence encodes CSALNTDTQYF. The chain combines TRBV20-1 with TRBJ2-3; D unclear. The CDR3 loop spans 11 amino acids. Trimming stripped 6 bases from V and 2 bases from J, with 6 bases between. Germline V CDR1 and CDR2: DFQATT, SNEGSKA (reference sequence).

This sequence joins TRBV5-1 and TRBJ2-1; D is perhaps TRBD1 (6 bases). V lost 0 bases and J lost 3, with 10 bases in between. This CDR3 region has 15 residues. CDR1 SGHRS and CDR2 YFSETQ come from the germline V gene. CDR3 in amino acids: CASSLGTVLYNEQFF. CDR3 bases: TGCGCCAGCAGCTTGGGGACAGTACTCTACAATGAGCAGTTCTTC.

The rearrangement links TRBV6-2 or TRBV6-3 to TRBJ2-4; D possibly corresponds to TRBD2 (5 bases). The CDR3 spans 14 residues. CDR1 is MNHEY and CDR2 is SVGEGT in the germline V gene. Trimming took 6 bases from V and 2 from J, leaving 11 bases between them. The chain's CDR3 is CASRPRETKNIQYF. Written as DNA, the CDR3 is TGTGCCAGCAGACCCCGGGAAACCAAAAACATTCAGTACTTC.

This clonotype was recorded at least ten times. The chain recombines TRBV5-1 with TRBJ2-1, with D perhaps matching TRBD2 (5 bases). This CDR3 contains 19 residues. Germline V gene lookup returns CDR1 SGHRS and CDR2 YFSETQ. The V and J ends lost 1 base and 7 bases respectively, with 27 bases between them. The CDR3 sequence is CASSLTPLVAGISRNEQFF. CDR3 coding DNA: TGCGCCAGCAGCTTGACCCCGCTGGTGGCGGGCATTTCGAGGAATGAGCAGTTCTTC.

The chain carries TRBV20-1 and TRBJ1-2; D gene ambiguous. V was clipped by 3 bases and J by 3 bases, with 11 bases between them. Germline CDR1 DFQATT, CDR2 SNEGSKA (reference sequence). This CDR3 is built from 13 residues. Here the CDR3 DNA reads TGCAGTGCTAGGGCGAGTAATCACTATGGCTACACCTTC. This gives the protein CSARASNHYGYTF.

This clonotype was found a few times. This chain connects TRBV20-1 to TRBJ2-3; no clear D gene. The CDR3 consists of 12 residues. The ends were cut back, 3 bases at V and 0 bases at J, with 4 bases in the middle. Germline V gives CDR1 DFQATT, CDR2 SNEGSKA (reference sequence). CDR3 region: CSARRSTDTQYF. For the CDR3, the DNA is TGCAGTGCTAGGCGAAGCACAGATACGCAGTATTTT.

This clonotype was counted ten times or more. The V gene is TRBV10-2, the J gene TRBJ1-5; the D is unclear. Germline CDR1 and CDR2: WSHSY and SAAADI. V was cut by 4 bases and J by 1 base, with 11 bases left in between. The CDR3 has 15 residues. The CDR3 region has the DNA TGCGCCAGCAGTGTCCTGGCCTCGAGCAATCAGCCCCAGCATTTT. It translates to CASSVLASSNQPQHF.

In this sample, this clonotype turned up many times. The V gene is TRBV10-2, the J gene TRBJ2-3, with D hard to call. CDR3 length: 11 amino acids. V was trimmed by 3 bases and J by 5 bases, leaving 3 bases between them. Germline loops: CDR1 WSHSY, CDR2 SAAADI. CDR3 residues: CASSEIDTQYF. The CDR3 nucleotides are TGCGCCAGCAGTGAAATAGATACGCAGTATTTT.

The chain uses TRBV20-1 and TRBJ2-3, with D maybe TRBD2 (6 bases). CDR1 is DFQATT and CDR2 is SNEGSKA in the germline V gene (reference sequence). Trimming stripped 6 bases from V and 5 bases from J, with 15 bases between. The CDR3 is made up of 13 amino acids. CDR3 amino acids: CSATGLGLDTQYF. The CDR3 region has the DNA TGCAGTGCCACGGGACTTGGATTAGATACGCAGTATTTT.

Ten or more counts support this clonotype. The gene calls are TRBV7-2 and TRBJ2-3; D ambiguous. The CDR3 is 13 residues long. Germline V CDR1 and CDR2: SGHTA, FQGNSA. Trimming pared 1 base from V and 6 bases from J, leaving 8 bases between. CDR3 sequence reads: CASSLGLRDTQYF. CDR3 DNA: TGTGCCAGCAGCTTAGGCCTAAGGGATACGCAGTATTTT.